This T cell receptor beta chain emerged from a study of blood T cell repertoires in COVID-19. Study-level information: From the United States, Italy and Spain came samples of acute and convalescent COVID-19.

The germline CDR1 and CDR2 sequences are SGHTA and FQGTGA. The CDR3 loop spans 13 amino acids. Trimming took 5 bases from V and 4 from J, leaving 12 bases between them. Libraries were prepared by immunoSEQ multiplex PCR; TCRdb keeps only in-frame clonotypes and omits some of them. The top ten hold just over 8.5% of the sample, which has 180,000 or so clones, 60% to 85% seen once. Sequencing was performed on peripheral blood. The V gene is TRBV7-3, the J gene TRBJ2-7; possible D gene TRBD2, 6 bases. The origin of this receptor is a woman aged 50 to 60 with active or convalescent COVID-19. CDR3 sequence (DNA): TGTGCCAGCAGCCCGGGACTCGGGTACGAGCAGTACTTC. Translation gives CASSPGLGYEQYF.